This T cell receptor beta chain was captured by sequencing in a study of blood T cells in healthy people across ages. In the study overall: About one barcoded beta molecule per two T cells was captured by template switching. Regarding the study as a whole: Measured against age, TCR beta diversity per million T cells decreased in a roughly linear manner.

In regard to this clonotype: Its specificity is unknown.

Researchers isolated at least 6.5 million PBMCs per sample. A second PCR, run for roughly 6 to 11 cycles, used a sample-barcoded 5' primer plus a J-beta primer mix. TCRdb re-called the 5' RACE reads through MiXCR, storing one row per CDR3 protein. In the table there are almost 800,000 distinct CDR3 sequences, roughly 60% of which are singletons. CDR1 and CDR2 (germline): MNHNS, SASEGT. V was cut by 5 bases and J by 7 bases, with 17 bases left in between. The CDR3 consists of 14 residues. This receptor was taken from a man aged 25 to 40 in good health. This rearrangement joins TRBV6-1 to TRBJ1-2, with D possibly matching TRBD1 (6 bases). The sample was blood. As DNA, the CDR3 is TGTGCCAGCAGTCCACTACAGGGTCCGTTTGGCTACACCTTC. This translates into CASSPLQGPFGYTF.